This entry concerns a single T cell receptor beta chain. The junction differs from germline at one of its ends, possibly a read error. The data were obtained in a study of T cell responses to AZD1222 COVID-19 vaccine. Some clones are missing from TCRdb's copy, which holds only in-frame ones; the method was immunoSEQ multiplex PCR. The data hold about 150,000 clones, with around 83% observed a single time. The source material was peripheral blood, sampled 28 days after the second AZD1222 dose. This clonotype originated in an adult who received the AZD1222 COVID-19 vaccine.

The CDR3 bases are TGTGCCAGCAGCTTTAGTTACGGGCAGTACTTC. As protein: CASSFSYGQYF. The chain recombines TRBV7-9 with TRBJ2-7; the D is unclear. Germline values: CDR1 SEHNR, CDR2 FQNEAQ (reference sequence). The CDR3 has 11 amino acids. Full variable domain (rest looked up from reference TRBV7-9 and TRBJ2-7): DTGVSQNPRHKITKRGQNVTFRCDPISEHNRLYWYRQTLGQGPEFLTYFQNEAQLEKSRLLSDRFSAERPKGSFSTLEIQRTEQGDSAMYLCASSFSYGQYFGPGTRLTVT.